What follows are 14 T cell receptor beta chains derived from one specimen sequenced in a study of neurological immune-mediated disorders. MiXCR was run by TCRdb on the 5' RACE reads, yielding one entry per CDR3 protein. The sample lists 30,000 or so distinct CDR3 sequences; around 12% were seen once. Sequences were obtained from PBMCs. Source of these receptors: a man between 60 and 70 years old in good health.

This clonotype showed up many times. This chain connects TRBV7-6 to TRBJ2-2, with D hard to call. Trimming pared 7 bases from V and 3 bases from J, leaving 18 bases between. The length of the CDR3 is 16 residues. Germline V gene sequence: CDR1 SGHVS, CDR2 FNYEAQ. The CDR3 is CASKAGLMVDTGELFF. The CDR3 DNA follows: TGTGCCAGCAAGGCCGGATTGATGGTAGACACCGGGGAGCTGTTTTTT. Drawing the rest from reference TRBV7-6 and TRBJ2-2, the complete variable domain is GAGVSQSPRYKVTKRGQDVALRCDPISGHVSLYWYRQALGQGPEFLTYFNYEAQQDKSGLPNDRFSAERPEGSISTLTIQRTEQRDSAMYRCASKAGLMVDTGELFFGEGSRLTVL.

This clonotype has at least ten counts. This chain connects TRBV11-2 to TRBJ2-5, with D uncertain. Trimming took 2 bases from V and 0 from J, leaving 16 bases between them. The CDR3 extends over 17 amino acids. Per the germline V gene, CDR1 is SGHAT and CDR2 is FQNNGV. The CDR3, as DNA: TGTGCCAGCAGCTTATGGGGTCCTAAGGGTAACCAAGAGACCCAGTACTTC. It yields the protein CASSLWGPKGNQETQYF.

This clonotype was recorded many times. The rearrangement uses TRBV20-1 and TRBJ2-3, with 11 bases fitting TRBD2. The germline CDR1 and CDR2 sequences are DFQATT and SNEGSKA (reference sequence). The length of the CDR3 is 19 residues. Trimming at V came to 6 bases and at J to 2 bases, leaving 19 bases not matched to a gene. The CDR3 loop reads CSARGQGHVAGGSTDTQYF. The CDR3 DNA follows: TGCAGTGCCAGGGGACAGGGCCACGTAGCGGGAGGGTCCACAGATACGCAGTATTTT.

This clonotype is medium-sized by share. The CDR3 DNA is TGTGCCAGCAGCTTAACCCCATCTAATGAGCAGTTCTTC. Translated, it gives CASSLTPSNEQFF. The chain couples TRBV7-3 to TRBJ2-1; D not certain. Trimming cost V 0 bases and J 7 bases, with 7 bases left between them. The CDR3 totals 13 residues. CDR1 and CDR2 from the germline V gene are SGHTA and FQGTGA.

This clonotype was seen repeatedly, ten times or more. The V call is TRBV20-1, the J call TRBJ2-1, with 7 bases aligning to TRBD2. The V gene's germline CDR1 is DFQATT and CDR2 SNEGSKA (reference sequence). Unmatched junction bases numbered 10, after V lost 1 base and J lost 4 bases. The CDR3 length is 16 residues. CDR3 nucleotides: TGCAGTGCTAGAGGTCGCCCAGCGGGATTATACAATGAGCAGTTCTTC. It codes for CSARGRPAGLYNEQFF.

This clonotype occurred many times. The rearrangement uses TRBV25-1 and TRBJ2-7; TRBD1 agrees at 7 bases. V was pared by 6 bases and J by 9 bases, with 8 bases of the junction left unmatched. The CDR3 length is 12 residues. Germline CDR1 reads MGHDK; CDR2 reads SYGVNS. CDR3 DNA: TGTGCCAGCAGGCGAACAGGGGCTAGGCAGTACTTC. Its protein is CASRRTGARQYF.

At least ten counts were recorded for this clonotype. This chain joins TRBV7-2 and TRBJ2-3, with 9 positions matching TRBD1. Germline V gene lookup returns CDR1 SGHTA and CDR2 FQGNSA. This CDR3 spans 16 amino acids. Trimming at V came to 4 bases and at J to 3 bases, leaving 8 bases not matched to a gene. The CDR3 sequence: CASSSPVTGGTDTQYF. The CDR3 coding sequence is TGTGCCAGCAGCTCCCCCGTGACAGGGGGAACAGATACGCAGTATTTT.

This clonotype was recorded at least ten times. The gene calls are TRBV24-1 and TRBJ2-1, with D unclear. The CDR3 contains 15 residues. Trimming stripped 2 bases from V and 6 bases from J, with 13 bases between. CDR1 is KGHDR, CDR2 SFDVKD, per germline. CDR3 sequence: CATSDSEYSGNEQFF. CDR3 coding DNA: TGTGCCACCAGTGATTCCGAGTATTCGGGCAATGAGCAGTTCTTC.

A note on this clonotype: No DNA is shown, since the ends of the CDR3 on it are uncertain; the CDR3 is the one TCRdb lists. CDR3 region: CASSFYICSATGQGVTGELFF. This chain links TRBV5-1 with TRBJ2-2; the DNA was not compared with TRBD1, the D call given in the table. Germline CDR1 SGHRS, CDR2 YFSETQ. The CDR3 is made up of 21 amino acids, end residues included.

This clonotype appeared many times. The DNA for the CDR3 is TGTGCCAGCAGCTTCGTCGGGGGAACCACCGAGACCCAGTACTTC. This sequence encodes CASSFVGGTTETQYF. The genes are TRBV7-2 and TRBJ2-5; possible D gene TRBD2, 6 bases. CDR3 length: 15 amino acids. Germline values: CDR1 SGHTA, CDR2 FQGNSA. V lost 3 bases to trimming and J lost 5 bases, with 16 bases between them.

This clonotype was seen at least ten times. The chain is built from TRBV5-8 and TRBJ1-5; 10 bases line up with TRBD1. Germline values: CDR1 SGHTS, CDR2 YDEGEE. The CDR3 consists of 19 residues. With V trimmed by 1 base and J by 1 base, 11 bases remained unmatched. Here the CDR3 DNA reads TGTGCCAGCAGCTTGATACTGGACAGGGGGTTTATGAGCAATCAGCCCCAGCATTTT. Protein sequence: CASSLILDRGFMSNQPQHF.

This clonotype was counted ten times or more. The rearrangement links TRBV12-3 or TRBV12-4 to TRBJ2-1; unclear D gene. This CDR3 has 11 amino acids. V gave up 9 bases and J gave up 15 bases, with 18 bases separating them. The CDR3 loop is CASTHEQARFF. CDR3 in DNA: TGTGCCAGTACCCACGAACAAGCGCGGTTCTTC.

V is TRBV10-1 and J is TRBJ2-7; no firm D call. The CDR3 extends over 12 amino acids. Germline CDR1 is WNHNN and CDR2 is SYGVQD (reference sequence). The V end was cut by 3 bases, the J end by 4 bases, with 7 bases between. Here the CDR3 reads CASSDHGYEQYF. CDR3 sequence (DNA): TGCGCCAGCAGTGACCACGGATACGAGCAGTACTTC.

With respect to this clonotype: A read error may explain this, as a much larger clone is one base away. V is TRBV10-3 and J is TRBJ2-7; 9 bases agree with TRBD1. This CDR3 is built from 15 residues. CDR1 and CDR2 from the germline V gene are ENHRY and SYGVKD. Unmatched junction bases numbered 16, after V lost 10 bases and J lost 6 bases. The CDR3 nucleotides are TGTGCCAGAAGTTTGTACGACAGGGGGGACGGCGAGCAGTACTTC. This sequence encodes CARSLYDRGDGEQYF.